Included here is one TCR beta chain sequence, with context. Healthy Russian Caucasian donors spanned ages about 6 to 100 years. The CDR3 extends over 15 amino acids. After removal of 6 bases from V and 1 base from J, the junction contained 7 bases not matched to a gene. The V gene's germline CDR1 is LGHNA and CDR2 YSLEER. The authors ran a second PCR of 7 to 11 cycles using a sample-barcoded 5' primer and a J-beta primer mix. TCRdb re-called the 5' RACE reads with MiXCR, one entry per CDR3 protein. The profile shows fewer than 1,000,000 distinct CDR3 sequences, approximately 48% of them singletons. The data originate from a study of blood T cells in healthy people across ages.

The V and J genes are TRBV4-3 and TRBJ2-5; TRBD2 matches 8 bases. This receptor was identified in a man aged 55 to 70 in good health. The sequenced sample consisted of blood. The CDR3 here is CASSATSGFQETQYF. The CDR3, as DNA: TGCGCCAGCAGTGCAACTAGCGGCTTCCAAGAGACCCAGTACTTC.